The 32 T cell receptor beta chains below come from one sample, sequenced in a study of cytomegalovirus exposure and HLA in healthy donors. In the PCR, 60 Vbeta and 13 Jbeta primers were used. The method was immunoSEQ multiplex PCR; TCRdb's version includes in-frame clones alone and lacks a portion of them. This sample has 160,000 or so clones; about four fifths occur once, and the top ten carry approximately 12%. The sequenced sample consisted of PBMCs. Receptor source: a man aged 45 to 65 in good health and CMV-seropositive.

This rearrangement joins TRBV6-5 to TRBJ1-1; 7 bases map to TRBD1. V gave up 6 bases and J gave up 1 base; unmatched junction bases: 8. Germline-derived CDR1 and CDR2 are MNHEY and SVGAGI. This CDR3 spans 15 amino acids. CDR3 loop: CASRRQGVTNTEAFF. The CDR3 DNA is TGTGCCAGCAGGAGACAGGGAGTAACGAACACTGAAGCTTTCTTT.

The rearrangement joins TRBV18 to TRBJ1-5; possibly TRBD1 for D (6 bases). The CDR3 length is 14 residues. With 5 bases removed from V and 6 bases from J, the gap between germline ends came to 14 bases. Per germline, CDR1 KGHSH and CDR2 LQKENI. CDR3 loop: CASSSRDTLQPQHF. The CDR3 nucleotides read TGTGCCAGCTCATCACGGGACACCCTTCAGCCCCAGCATTTT.

The rearrangement uses TRBV25-1 and TRBJ2-5; 8 bases are shared with TRBD1. The V segment lost 3 bases and the J segment 4 bases; nucleotides outside the gene matches: 10. CDR1 is MGHDK and CDR2 is SYGVNS in the germline V gene. CDR3 length: 16 amino acids. The CDR3 nucleotides read TGTGCCAGCAGTGACTCGACAGGGGCGACTTTAGAGACCCAGTACTTC. The encoded protein is CASSDSTGATLETQYF.

This chain links TRBV30 with TRBJ1-2, with 7 bases identical to TRBD1. The V gene end was trimmed by 0 bases and the J gene end by 6 bases; junction bases not matched to a gene: 1. This CDR3 is built from 12 residues. The germline V gene has CDR1 GTSNPN and CDR2 SVGIG (reference sequence). The CDR3 reads CAWSVGGNGYTF. The CDR3 nucleotides read TGTGCCTGGAGTGTAGGGGGCAATGGCTACACCTTC.

V is TRBV7-3 and J is TRBJ2-1, with D possibly TRBD2 on 5 matching bases. This CDR3 has 13 amino acids. Trimming took off 8 bases at V and 9 bases at J, with 17 bases between the two ends. Germline CDR1 is SGHTA and CDR2 is FQGTGA. The DNA of the CDR3 is TGTGCCAGCGGCGAGGGCACCCAAGGTGAGCAGTTCTTC. It is translated as CASGEGTQGEQFF.

This clone has just a few counts. This chain joins TRBV7-3 and TRBJ2-3; TRBD1 aligns across 11 bases. Germline loops: CDR1 SGHTA, CDR2 FQGTGA. V was clipped by 2 bases and J by 3 bases; unmatched bases: 4. The CDR3 consists of 16 residues. CDR3 bases: TGTGCCAGCAGCTTACTCGGGACAGGGGGTACAGATACGCAGTATTTT. It translates to CASSLLGTGGTDTQYF.

This sequence joins TRBV9 and TRBJ2-3, with D possibly TRBD2 on 7 matching bases. This CDR3 has 17 residues. The V gene lost 0 bases and the J gene lost 2 bases, with 16 bases spanning the gap. The germline CDR1 and CDR2 sequences are SGDLS and YYNGEE. DNA for the CDR3: TGTGCCAGCAGCGTAGGAGGGGGGCGGGGGACCACAGATACGCAGTATTTT. Translation gives CASSVGGGRGTTDTQYF.

The chain recombines TRBV28 with TRBJ1-2; TRBD1 might be the D (5 bases). V gave up 7 bases and J gave up 4 bases, with 16 bases separating them. Germline values: CDR1 MDHEN, CDR2 SYDVKM. The CDR3 consists of 14 residues. CDR3 residues: CASTVAGGTYGYTF. CDR3 DNA: TGTGCCAGCACTGTCGCAGGAGGGACCTATGGCTACACCTTC.

This clone was seen a single time. The rearrangement uses TRBV19 and TRBJ1-5; D ambiguous. CDR1 is LNHDA, CDR2 SQIVND, per germline (reference sequence). Trimming shortened V by 6 bases and J by 6 bases, and 12 bases separated the two germline ends. The CDR3 extends over 13 amino acids. CDR3 region: CASSRGLGQPQHF. DNA of the CDR3: TGTGCCAGTAGCCGGGGTTTAGGTCAGCCCCAGCATTTT.

The gene calls are TRBV18 and TRBJ2-7; 11 positions match TRBD2. The germline CDR1 and CDR2 sequences are KGHSH and LQKENI. V lost 3 bases to trimming and J lost 2 bases; unmatched junction nucleotides: 6. This CDR3 has 16 amino acids. CDR3 protein: CASSPSGTSGAYEQYF. The CDR3 DNA is TGTGCCAGCTCACCCTCCGGGACTAGCGGAGCCTACGAGCAGTACTTC.

This clone showed up just once. The chain employs TRBV19 and TRBJ2-2, with TRBD2 matching 14 bases. Germline V gives CDR1 LNHDA, CDR2 SQIVND (reference sequence). V lost 5 bases, J lost 7 bases, and 9 bases stayed unmatched. The CDR3 totals 17 residues. The DNA of the CDR3 is TGTGCCAGTAGTTCGACTAGCGGGGGGGGCACCATCGGGGAGCTGTTTTTT. It codes for CASSSTSGGGTIGELFF.

The V call is TRBV29-1, the J call TRBJ2-7, with TRBD1 matching over 9 bases. CDR3 length: 12 amino acids. In germline, CDR1 is SQVTM, CDR2 ANQGSEA. Trimming took 6 bases from V and 3 from J; bases not matched to a gene: 3. The CDR3 sequence is CSVGTGNYEQYF. As DNA, the CDR3 is TGCAGCGTCGGGACAGGGAACTACGAGCAGTACTTC.

The rearrangement links TRBV7-9 to TRBJ1-2; tentative D call: TRBD1 (6 bases). Trimming pared 5 bases from V and 1 base from J, leaving 8 bases between. The germline gives CDR1 SEHNR, CDR2 FQNEAQ (reference sequence). The CDR3 contains 13 residues. The chain's CDR3 is CASSQGHNYGYTF. The CDR3 DNA reads TGTGCCAGCAGCCAGGGACATAACTATGGCTACACCTTC.

This chain uses TRBV11-2 with TRBJ2-3, with D possibly TRBD2 on 5 matching bases. The CDR3 covers 14 residues. V was shortened by 3 bases and J by 1 base, with 8 bases between the two germline ends. CDR1 is SGHAT and CDR2 is FQNNGV in the germline V gene. CDR3 nucleotides: TGTGCCAGCAGCTTTACTAGGGGCACAGATACGCAGTATTTT. Protein product: CASSFTRGTDTQYF.

This chain uses TRBV6-5 with TRBJ1-6, with TRBD1 identical over 7 bases. This CDR3 spans 14 amino acids. From germline, CDR1 is MNHEY and CDR2 SVGAGI. After removal of 7 bases from V and 7 bases from J, the junction contained 7 bases not matched to a gene. In nucleotides, the CDR3 is TGTGCCAGCATGAAGACAGGGCCAAATTCACCCCTCCACTTT. Translated: CASMKTGPNSPLHF.

This clone was seen a single time. DNA for the CDR3: TGTGCCAGCTCACCTGCGGGGATCTCTGGAAACACCATATATTTT. This encodes CASSPAGISGNTIYF. The V gene is TRBV18, the J gene TRBJ1-3; D call uncertain. Germline V gene data show CDR1 as KGHSH and CDR2 as LQKENI. The germline V and J ends were trimmed by 3 bases and 0 bases, with 9 bases remaining between them. The CDR3 loop spans 15 amino acids.

The rearrangement joins TRBV11-1 to TRBJ2-1; 11 nucleotides line up with TRBD2. There are 19 residues in the CDR3. The germline V gene encodes CDR1 SGHAT and CDR2 FQDESV (reference sequence). After removal of 1 base from V and 0 bases from J, the junction contained 8 bases not matched to a gene. CDR3 region: CASSLVGTSGPSSYNEQFF. In nucleotides, the CDR3 is TGTGCCAGCAGCTTAGTTGGGACTAGCGGCCCCAGCTCCTACAATGAGCAGTTCTTC.

This clone was seen a single time. V gene TRBV5-1 combines with J gene TRBJ2-5; D might be TRBD1 (6 bases). The CDR3 is made up of 14 amino acids. Germline V gene sequence: CDR1 SGHRS, CDR2 YFSETQ. Trimming stripped 4 bases from V and 2 bases from J, with 12 bases between. This chain's CDR3 is CASSPLQGQETQYF. CDR3 nucleotides: TGCGCCAGCAGCCCTTTACAGGGACAAGAGACCCAGTACTTC.

The rearrangement links TRBV9 to TRBJ2-6; 10 bases align to TRBD1. The CDR3 contains 20 residues. The V and J ends lost 1 base and 3 bases, in that order; junction bases with no gene match: 13. From germline, CDR1 is SGDLS and CDR2 YYNGEE. CDR3 DNA sequence: TGTGCCAGCAGCGTAAACCGGGACAGGGGTCCGCAGGTTGGGGCCAACGTCCTGACTTTC. It specifies CASSVNRDRGPQVGANVLTF.

V is TRBV9 and J is TRBJ2-3; 8 positions match TRBD2. This CDR3 is 14 amino acids long. Trimming took 4 bases from V and 5 from J; bases not matched to a gene: 6. Germline CDR1 and CDR2: SGDLS and YYNGEE. CDR3 region: CASSPGTSLDTQYF. The CDR3 DNA sequence: TGTGCCAGCAGCCCTGGGACTAGTTTAGATACGCAGTATTTT.

This chain connects TRBV27 to TRBJ2-7; 7 nucleotides align to TRBD2. V trimming: 6 bases; J trimming: 4 bases; junction bases outside the gene matches: 9. Germline assignment: CDR1 MNHEY and CDR2 SMNVEV (reference sequence). CDR3 length: 14 residues. The chain's CDR3 is CASRSWTGGYEQYF. The CDR3 DNA reads as TGTGCCAGCAGATCCTGGACGGGGGGTTACGAGCAGTACTTC.

This chain connects TRBV14 to TRBJ2-5; tentative D call: TRBD2 (6 bases). Germline V CDR1 and CDR2: SGHDN, FVKESK. V dropped 3 bases and J dropped 7 bases, with 12 bases sitting between them. The CDR3 spans 13 residues. Here the CDR3 DNA reads TGTGCCAGCAGCCAGGGGGACTGGGGGACCCAGTACTTC. As protein: CASSQGDWGTQYF. Combining the CDR3 with reference TRBV14 and TRBJ2-5 gives the whole variable domain EAGVTQFPSHSVIEKGQTVTLRCDPISGHDNLYWYRRVMGKEIKFLLHFVKESKQDESGMPNNRFLAERTGGTYSTLKVQPAELEDSGVYFCASSQGDWGTQYFGPGTRLLVL.

The genes are TRBV6-5 and TRBJ1-2, with 8 bases that match TRBD1. CDR3 length equals 14 residues. The germline V gene has CDR1 MNHEY and CDR2 SVGAGI. The junction had 9 bases not matched to a gene; V was cut back by 5 bases and J by 7 bases. The CDR3 DNA sequence: TGTGCCAGCAGTACTGGACAGGGACCGGTTGGCTACACCTTC. This translates into CASSTGQGPVGYTF.

This chain joins TRBV19 and TRBJ1-1; D possibly corresponds to TRBD1 (5 bases). This CDR3 contains 13 residues. CDR1 is LNHDA and CDR2 is SQIVND in the germline V gene (reference sequence). V lost 7 bases to trimming and J lost 1 base, with 10 bases between them. CDR3 sequence: CASTPGWNTEAFF. The CDR3 nucleotides read TGTGCCAGTACCCCAGGGTGGAACACTGAAGCTTTCTTT.

The chain is built from TRBV7-9 and TRBJ2-7, with D possibly TRBD2 on 6 matching bases. Trimming took 5 bases from V and 6 from J, leaving 14 bases between them. The V gene's germline CDR1 is SEHNR and CDR2 FQNEAQ (reference sequence). The CDR3 runs 13 residues. The CDR3 DNA reads TGTGCCAGCAGCACCGGGACTTGGGGCGAGCAGTACTTC. Residues: CASSTGTWGEQYF.

This chain uses TRBV15 with TRBJ2-5; 9 nucleotides line up with TRBD1. Germline V gives CDR1 LNHNV, CDR2 YYDKDF (reference sequence). The CDR3 spans 15 residues. With 6 bases clipped from V and 2 bases from J, the junction kept 7 bases outside the gene matches. CDR3 coding DNA: TGTGCCACCAGTCGTCCCGGGACAGGGCAAGAGACCCAGTACTTC. Encoded protein: CATSRPGTGQETQYF.

The rearrangement joins TRBV5-8 to TRBJ1-1, with D possibly matching TRBD1 (6 bases). Germline CDR1 reads SGHTS; CDR2 reads YDEGEE. CDR3 length: 16 residues. Trimming stripped 3 bases from V and 7 bases from J, with 22 bases between. CDR3 sequence reads: CASSSGVVRGEGEAFF. The CDR3 coding sequence is TGTGCCAGCAGCTCAGGGGTAGTCAGGGGCGAGGGTGAAGCTTTCTTT.

The V call is TRBV30, the J call TRBJ1-1; D gene unclear. Germline lookup yields CDR1 GTSNPN and CDR2 SVGIG (reference sequence). The CDR3 loop spans 13 amino acids. V was trimmed by 3 bases and J by 5 bases, leaving 13 bases between them. The CDR3 DNA sequence: TGTGCCTGGAGCCCTAGTGTGGAAACTGAAGCTTTCTTT. This gives the protein CAWSPSVETEAFF.

This chain connects TRBV11-2 to TRBJ1-5; 7 positions agree with TRBD1. CDR3 length: 13 amino acids. J gave up 5 bases and V 9 bases, and 7 bases lay outside the gene matches. Germline V CDR1 and CDR2: SGHAT, FQNNGV. This CDR3 is CASSQGSDQPQHF. The CDR3 DNA sequence: TGTGCCAGTTCACAGGGGTCCGATCAGCCCCAGCATTTT.

The J gene is TRBJ2-1, the V gene TRBV19; D is uncertain. The CDR3 runs to 13 residues. CDR1 is LNHDA and CDR2 is SQIVND in the germline V gene (reference sequence). Trimming took off 1 base at V and 5 bases at J, with 6 bases between the two ends. CDR3 sequence reads: CASSIAQHNEQFF. CDR3 coding DNA: TGTGCCAGTAGTATAGCACAGCACAATGAGCAGTTCTTC.

The rearrangement joins TRBV6-1 to TRBJ1-3; tentative D call: TRBD1 (6 bases). CDR3 size: 15 residues. Germline values: CDR1 MNHNS, CDR2 SASEGT. Between the trimmed V and J ends, which lost 5 bases and 1 base, there was a span of 12 bases. CDR3: CASSPEGGSGNTIYF. The CDR3 nucleotides read TGTGCCAGCAGTCCCGAAGGGGGATCTGGAAACACCATATATTTT.

V is TRBV6-5 and J is TRBJ1-2, with D uncertain. The CDR3 loop spans 14 amino acids. Germline assignment: CDR1 MNHEY and CDR2 SVGAGI. Trimming left V 5 bases short and J 2 bases short, with 12 bases between. The CDR3 nucleotides are TGTGCCAGCAGTGCTCTAGTCGGGAACTATGGCTACACCTTC. Amino acids: CASSALVGNYGYTF.